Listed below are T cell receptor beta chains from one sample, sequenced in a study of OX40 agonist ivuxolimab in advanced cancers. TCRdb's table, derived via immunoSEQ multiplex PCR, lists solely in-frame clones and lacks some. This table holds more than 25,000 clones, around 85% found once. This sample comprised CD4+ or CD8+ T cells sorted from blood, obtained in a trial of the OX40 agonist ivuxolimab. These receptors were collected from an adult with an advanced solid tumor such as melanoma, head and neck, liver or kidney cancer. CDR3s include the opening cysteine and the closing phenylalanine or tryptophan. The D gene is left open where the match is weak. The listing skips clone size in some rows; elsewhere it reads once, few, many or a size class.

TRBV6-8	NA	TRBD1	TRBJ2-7	TGTGCCCGCGGGACAGGGGGCTACGAGCAGTACTTC	CARGTGGYEQYF
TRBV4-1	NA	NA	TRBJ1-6	TGCGCCAGCAGCGGCGGACCGCCTTCCGTCTATAATTCACCCCTCCACTTT	CASSGGPPSVYNSPLHF
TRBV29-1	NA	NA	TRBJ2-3	TGCAGCGCCGAGATGGACGGAATCACAGATACGCAGTATTTT	CSAEMDGITDTQYF
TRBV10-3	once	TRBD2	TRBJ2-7	TGTGCCACTACTAGCGGGAGGACATACGAGCAGTACTTC	CATTSGRTYEQYF
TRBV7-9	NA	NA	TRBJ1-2	TGTGCCAGCCTTTCAGGGACGGGGGGCTACACCTTC	CASLSGTGGYTF
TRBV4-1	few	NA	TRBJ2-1	TGCGCCAGCAGCCAAGAGGGGGGCGGGAGCTCCTACAATGAGCAGTTCTTC	CASSQEGGGSSYNEQFF
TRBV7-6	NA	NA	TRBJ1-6	TGTGCCAGCAGGTTAACAGATGGTGTTAGCTCACCCCTCCACTTT	CASRLTDGVSSPLHF
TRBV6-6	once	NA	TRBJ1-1	TGTGCCAGCAGTCCCGGGACATACCTTGAAGCTTTCTTT	CASSPGTYLEAFF
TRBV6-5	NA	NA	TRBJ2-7	TGTGCCAGCAGTTACGAGGGCTGGGAGTACTTC	CASSYEGWEYF
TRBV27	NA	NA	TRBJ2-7	TGTGCCAGCAGCGTCAGGGGACCCTACGAGCAGTACTTC	CASSVRGPYEQYF
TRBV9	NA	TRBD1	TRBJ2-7	TGTGCCAGCAGCCCCGGGACAGGGAGAGGCGAGCAGTACTTC	CASSPGTGRGEQYF
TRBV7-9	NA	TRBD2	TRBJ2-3	TGTGCCAGCAGCTTACGGACTAGCGCAGATACGCAGTATTTT	CASSLRTSADTQYF
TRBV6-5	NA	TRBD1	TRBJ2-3	TGTGCCAGCAGTTACTCGGGACAGGCTACAGATACGCAGTATTTT	CASSYSGQATDTQYF
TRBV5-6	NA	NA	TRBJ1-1	TGTGCCAGCAGCCTGCCCCGGGCTAACACTGAAGCTTTCTTT	CASSLPRANTEAFF
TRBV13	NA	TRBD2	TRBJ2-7	TGTGCCAGCAGCTACCGACTAGCGGGAGTTCCCGAGCAGTACTTC	CASSYRLAGVPEQYF
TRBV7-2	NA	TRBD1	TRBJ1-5	TGTGCCAGCAGCTTAGATTACAGGGGAGGATATCAGCCCCAGCATTTT	CASSLDYRGGYQPQHF
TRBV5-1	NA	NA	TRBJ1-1	TGCGCCAGCAGCTTGGGGGGAGGCACTGAAGCTTTCTTT	CASSLGGGTEAFF
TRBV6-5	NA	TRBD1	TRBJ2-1	TGTGCCAGCAGTTACTCCGGGACAGGGGGTTACAATGAGCAGTTCTTC	CASSYSGTGGYNEQFF
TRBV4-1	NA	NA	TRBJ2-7	TGCGCCAGCAGCCAAGTCTTGAGTAAGGGCTACGAGCAGTACTTC	CASSQVLSKGYEQYF
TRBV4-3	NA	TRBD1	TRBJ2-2	TGCGCCAGCAGCCACTACAGGGGGCAGCGGAACACCGGGGAGCTGTTTTTT	CASSHYRGQRNTGELFF
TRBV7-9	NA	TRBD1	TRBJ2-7	TGTGCCAGCAGCTTTGGGACAGGTTACGAGCAGTACTTC	CASSFGTGYEQYF
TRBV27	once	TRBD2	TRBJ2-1	TGTGCCAGCAGTTTATTCGCTAGCGGGGCTGACAATGAGCAGTTCTTC	CASSLFASGADNEQFF
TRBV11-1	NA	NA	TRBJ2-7	TGTGCCAGCAGCCCTACGGCCGGGGCCTACGAGCAGTACTTC	CASSPTAGAYEQYF
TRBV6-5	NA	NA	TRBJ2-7	TGTGCCAGCAGTTACGCCTCCATAGATCCCACCTACGAGCAGTACTTC	CASSYASIDPTYEQYF
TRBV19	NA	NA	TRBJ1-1	TGTGCCAGTAGCTCGGGTCAGATGAACACTGAAGCTTTCTTT	CASSSGQMNTEAFF
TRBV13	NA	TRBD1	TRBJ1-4	TGTGCCAGCAGCGCAGCGGGACAGTCTAATGAAAAACTGTTTTTT	CASSAAGQSNEKLFF
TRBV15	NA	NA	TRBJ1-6	TGTGCCACCAGCAAGGGGGTTCTTGATAATTCACCCCTCCACTTT	CATSKGVLDNSPLHF
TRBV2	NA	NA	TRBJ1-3	TGTGCCAGGACCACAGGGAACTCTGGAAACACCATATATTTT	CARTTGNSGNTIYF
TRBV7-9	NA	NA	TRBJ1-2	TGTGCCAGCAGCTCAGCCGGGATCTACTATGGCTACACCTTC	CASSSAGIYYGYTF
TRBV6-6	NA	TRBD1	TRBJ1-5	TGTGCCAGCAGTCTATATACAGGGACAGATCAGCCCCAGCATTTT	CASSLYTGTDQPQHF
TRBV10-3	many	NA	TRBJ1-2	TGTGCCATCAGTGAGTCCGAGGGGCGAAGCTATGGCTACACCTTC	CAISESEGRSYGYTF
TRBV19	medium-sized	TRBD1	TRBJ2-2	TGTGCCAGTAGTGACCAGGGGGCCGGGGAGCTGTTTTTT	CASSDQGAGELFF
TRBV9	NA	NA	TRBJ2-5	TGTGCCAGCAGCGGGGGACGGTTGGTCCAGGAGACCCAGTACTTC	CASSGGRLVQETQYF
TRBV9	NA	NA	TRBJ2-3	TGTGCCAGCAGCTCAAACACAGGAGATACGCAGTATTTT	CASSSNTGDTQYF
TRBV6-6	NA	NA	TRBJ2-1	TGTGCCAGCAGCGGCGGCGCCTACAATGAGCAGTTCTTC	CASSGGAYNEQFF
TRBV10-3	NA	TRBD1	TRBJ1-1	TGTGCCATCAGTGTCCCCCAGGATGGACAGGGGAAATCTGAAGCTTTCTTT	CAISVPQDGQGKSEAFF
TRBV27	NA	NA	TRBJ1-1	TGTGCCAGCAGTTTTGCGGCAGTTGGCCCTGAAGCTTTCTTT	CASSFAAVGPEAFF
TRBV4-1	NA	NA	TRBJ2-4	TGCGCCAGCAGCCAAGAAAGGGGGTCAGCCAAAAACATTCAGTACTTC	CASSQERGSAKNIQYF